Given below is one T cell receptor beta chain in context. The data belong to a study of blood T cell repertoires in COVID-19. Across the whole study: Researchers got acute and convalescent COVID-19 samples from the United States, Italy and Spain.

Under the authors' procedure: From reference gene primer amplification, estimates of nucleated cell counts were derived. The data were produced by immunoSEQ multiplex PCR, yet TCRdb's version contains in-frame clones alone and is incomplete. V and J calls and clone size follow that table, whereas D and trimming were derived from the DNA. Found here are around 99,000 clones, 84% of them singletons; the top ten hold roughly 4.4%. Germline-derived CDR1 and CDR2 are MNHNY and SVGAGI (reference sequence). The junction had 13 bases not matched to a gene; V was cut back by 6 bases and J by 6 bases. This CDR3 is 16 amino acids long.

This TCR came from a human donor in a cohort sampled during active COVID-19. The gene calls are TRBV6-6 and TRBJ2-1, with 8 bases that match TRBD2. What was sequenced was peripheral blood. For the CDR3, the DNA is TGTGCCAGCAGCCTGGGTGGTAGCGGGAACGGCAATGAGCAGTTCTTC. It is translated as CASSLGGSGNGNEQFF.